The clone carrying this T cell receptor beta chain was seen ten or more times. The data are from a study of early T cells in non-severe SARS-CoV-2 infection. TCRdb re-analysed the 5' RACE reads in MiXCR, keeping a single row per CDR3 protein. The sample records about 64,000 distinct CDR3 sequences, 10% to 15% being singletons. The origin of this receptor is an adult who was a healthcare worker with PCR-confirmed SARS-CoV-2 infection or an uninfected control (not recorded which). Sequencing used whole blood, obtained at baseline.

CDR3 nucleotides: TGCGCCAGCAGCTTGGATAGCGGGAGGGCCACAGATACGCAGTATTTT. Translation gives CASSLDSGRATDTQYF. V and J are TRBV5-1 and TRBJ2-3; 11 bases are a match to TRBD2. Per germline, CDR1 SGHRS and CDR2 YFSETQ. The CDR3 consists of 16 residues. The trim removed 0 bases at V and 2 bases at J, leaving 2 bases unmatched.